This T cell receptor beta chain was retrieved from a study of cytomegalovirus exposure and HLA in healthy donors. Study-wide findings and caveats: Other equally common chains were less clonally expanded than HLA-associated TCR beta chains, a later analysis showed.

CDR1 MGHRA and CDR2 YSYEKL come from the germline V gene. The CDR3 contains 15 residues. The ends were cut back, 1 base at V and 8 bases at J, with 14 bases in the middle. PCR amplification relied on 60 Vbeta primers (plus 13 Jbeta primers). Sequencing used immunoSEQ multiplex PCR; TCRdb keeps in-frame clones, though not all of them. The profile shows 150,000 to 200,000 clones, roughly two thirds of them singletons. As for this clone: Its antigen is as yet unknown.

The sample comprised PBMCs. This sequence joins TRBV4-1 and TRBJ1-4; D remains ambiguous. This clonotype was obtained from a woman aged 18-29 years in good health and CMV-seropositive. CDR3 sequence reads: CASSQVYGLREKLFF. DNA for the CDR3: TGCGCCAGCAGCCAAGTTTACGGGTTAAGAGAAAAACTGTTTTTT.